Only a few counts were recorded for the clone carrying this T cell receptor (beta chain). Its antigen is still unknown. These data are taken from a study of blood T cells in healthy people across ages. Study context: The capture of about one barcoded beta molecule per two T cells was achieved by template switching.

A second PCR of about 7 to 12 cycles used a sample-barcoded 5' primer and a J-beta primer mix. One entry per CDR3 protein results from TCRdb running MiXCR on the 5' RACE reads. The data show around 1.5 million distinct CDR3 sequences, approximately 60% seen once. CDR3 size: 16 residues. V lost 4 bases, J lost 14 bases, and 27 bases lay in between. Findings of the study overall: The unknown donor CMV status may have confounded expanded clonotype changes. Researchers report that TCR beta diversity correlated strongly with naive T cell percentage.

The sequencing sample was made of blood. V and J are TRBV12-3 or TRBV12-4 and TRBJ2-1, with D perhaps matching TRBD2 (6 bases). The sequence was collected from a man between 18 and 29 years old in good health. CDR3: CASSYIGGSPRGVEFF. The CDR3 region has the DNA TGTGCCAGCAGTTACATTGGGGGTAGCCCGCGGGGTGTAGAGTTCTTC.